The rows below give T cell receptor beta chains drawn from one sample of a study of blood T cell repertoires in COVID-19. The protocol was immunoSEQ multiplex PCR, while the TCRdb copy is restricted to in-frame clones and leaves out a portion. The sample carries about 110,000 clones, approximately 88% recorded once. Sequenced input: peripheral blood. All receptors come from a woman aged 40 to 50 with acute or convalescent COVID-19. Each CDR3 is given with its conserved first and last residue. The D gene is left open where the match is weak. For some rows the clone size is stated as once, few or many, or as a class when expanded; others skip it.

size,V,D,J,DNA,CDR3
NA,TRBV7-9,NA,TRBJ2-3,TGTGCCAGCACCAAAGAAGGGTGGGCCGGGGAGGCTAGCACAGATACGCAGTATTTT,CASTKEGWAGEASTDTQYF
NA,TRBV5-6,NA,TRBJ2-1,TGTGCCAGCAGCTTGGGGGCCCTTTCTCGAAATGAGCAGTTCTTC,CASSLGALSRNEQFF
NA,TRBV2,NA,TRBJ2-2,TGTGCCAGCAGTGGGCAGCTGGGAGCCACCGGGGAGCTGTTTTTT,CASSGQLGATGELFF
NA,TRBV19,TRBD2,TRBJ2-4,TGTGCCAGCGGGGGGTCCAGGGAGATAGCCAAAAACATTCAGTACTTC,CASGGSREIAKNIQYF
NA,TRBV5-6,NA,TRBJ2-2,TGTGCCAGCAGCTTGATCTCACTGGAGACCGGGGAGCTTTTTTTT,CASSLISLETGELFF
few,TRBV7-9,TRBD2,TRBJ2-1,TGTGCCAGCAGCCCACTAGCGGGGGACTCCTACAATGAGCAGTTCTTC,CASSPLAGDSYNEQFF
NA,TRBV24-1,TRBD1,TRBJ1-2,TGTGCCACCAGTGATCCGGGACAGGGATGCTATGGCTACACCTTC,CATSDPGQGCYGYTF
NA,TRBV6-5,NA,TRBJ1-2,TGTGCCAGCAGTACTCAGGGAGAGGGGGTCGGCTACACCTTC,CASSTQGEGVGYTF
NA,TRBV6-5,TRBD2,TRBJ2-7,TGTGCCAGCAGTTACTCCAAGATGCCGGGAGGCGAGCAGTACTTC,CASSYSKMPGGEQYF
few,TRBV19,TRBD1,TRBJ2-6,TGTGCCAGTCTTTCGACAGGGCGCCGATCTGGGGCCAACGTCCTGACTTTC,CASLSTGRRSGANVLTF
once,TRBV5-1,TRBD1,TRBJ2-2,TGCGCCAGCAGCTCACAGGGGGCCCCCGGGGAGCTGTTTTTT,CASSSQGAPGELFF
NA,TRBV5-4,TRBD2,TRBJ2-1,TGTGCCAGCAGCCGGGACTTGGCGGGGGGGAGGTCAAATGAGCAGTTCTTC,CASSRDLAGGRSNEQFF
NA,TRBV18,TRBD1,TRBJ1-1,TGTGCCAGCTCACGGGGGAGCCAGGGGGCGCTGACCTTTGAAGCTTTCTTT,CASSRGSQGALTFEAFF
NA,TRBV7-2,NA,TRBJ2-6,TGTGCCAGCAGCTTAAACCCGGCTGGGGCCAACGTCCTGACTTTC,CASSLNPAGANVLTF
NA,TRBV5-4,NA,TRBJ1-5,TGTGCCAGCAGCCTGGGGAAGCTGGGGCTCTTTAGCAATCAGCCCCAGCATTTT,CASSLGKLGLFSNQPQHF
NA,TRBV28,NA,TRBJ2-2,TGTGCCAGCAGCTTGGAGGGGAACACCGGGGAGCTGTTTTTT,CASSLEGNTGELFF
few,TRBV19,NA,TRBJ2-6,TGTGCCAGTACCCCAGGGCAGGCTGGGGCCAACGTCCTGACTTTC,CASTPGQAGANVLTF
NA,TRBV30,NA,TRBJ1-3,TGTGCCTGGAGTGTACGAGCTTACATCGGACAGTGGGGATCTGGAAACACCATATATTTT,CAWSVRAYIGQWGSGNTIYF
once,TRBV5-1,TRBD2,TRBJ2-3,TGCGCCAGCAGCTTGGGTTCTAGCGGGGGGACGGATACGCAGTATTTT,CASSLGSSGGTDTQYF
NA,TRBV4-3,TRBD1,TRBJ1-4,TGCGCCAGCAGCCAAGGGTTTGCAGGGGGAGGAGAAAAACTGTTTTTT,CASSQGFAGGGEKLFF
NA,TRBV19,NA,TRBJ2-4,TGTGCCAGTAGTATAAGCAGCGGCAAAAACATTCAGTACTTC,CASSISSGKNIQYF
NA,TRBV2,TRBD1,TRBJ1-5,TGTGCCAGCAGGACAGGGGGCGGCAATAGCAATCAGCCCCAGCATTTT,CASRTGGGNSNQPQHF
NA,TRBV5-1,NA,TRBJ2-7,TGCGCCAGCAGCAGGGAGATTCCCGGCTCCTACGAGCAGTACTTC,CASSREIPGSYEQYF
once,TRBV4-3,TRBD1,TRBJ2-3,TGCGCCAGCAGCCAAGAAGCGGACAGGGGTTGGGGGGGATATACAGATACGCAGTATTTT,CASSQEADRGWGGYTDTQYF
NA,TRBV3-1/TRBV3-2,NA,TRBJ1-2,TGTGCCAGCAGCCCCGGACACCTCTTATCTGGCTACACCTTC,CASSPGHLLSGYTF
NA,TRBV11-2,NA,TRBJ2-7,TGTGCCAGTGGGCTCCGGTTTTACGAGCAGTACTTC,CASGLRFYEQYF
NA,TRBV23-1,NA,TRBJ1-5,TGCGCCAGCAACACTCGGGGGCAGGGAGGGTCTGATCAGCCCCAGCATTTT,CASNTRGQGGSDQPQHF
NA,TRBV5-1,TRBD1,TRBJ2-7,TGCGCCAGCAGCTTGGCGGGACAGGGACCCTACGAGCAGTACTTC,CASSLAGQGPYEQYF
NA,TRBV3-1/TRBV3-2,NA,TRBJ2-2,TGTGCCAGCAGCCAAGGTTTAGGGGGTAACACCGGGGAGCTGTTTTTT,CASSQGLGGNTGELFF
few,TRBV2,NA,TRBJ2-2,TGTGCCAGCTTCCCTGTGGCAGGGAAAACCGGGGAGCTGTTTTTT,CASFPVAGKTGELFF